A selection of T cell receptor beta chains follows, all from one sample in a study of T cell repertoires in ileal Crohn's disease. The method was immunoSEQ multiplex PCR; TCRdb's version includes in-frame clones alone and lacks a portion of them. Of 4,300 or so clones listed, around 74% were seen once; the top ten hold more than 20%. Sequencing used ileal tissue. These TCRs come from an adult with Crohn's disease. The CDR3 runs from the conserved cysteine through the conserved F or W. D genes are given only for firm matches. Clone size is stated in some rows and not others, as once, few, many or a class when expanded.

j_gene: TRBJ1-6
v_gene: TRBV6-6
abundance: -
d_gene: TRBD1
CDR3nt: TGTGCCAGCGCCGAAAGGGACAGTAATTCACCCCTCCACTTT
CDR3aa: CASAERDSNSPLHF

j_gene: TRBJ1-2
v_gene: TRBV6-5
abundance: once
d_gene: TRBD1
CDR3nt: TGTGCCAGCAGACCACCGGGACAGGGTCATGGCTACACCTTC
CDR3aa: CASRPPGQGHGYTF

j_gene: TRBJ2-5
v_gene: TRBV4-1
abundance: -
d_gene: TRBD2
CDR3nt: TGCGCCAGCAGCCAAGAAGGCGGGAGGGCCAGGGAGCAGTACTTC
CDR3aa: CASSQEGGRAREQYF

j_gene: TRBJ1-1
v_gene: TRBV7-2
abundance: -
d_gene: TRBD1
CDR3nt: TGTGCCAGCAGCTTAGGGCTGATAGGACAGGGGGAAGCTTTCTTT
CDR3aa: CASSLGLIGQGEAFF

j_gene: TRBJ2-3
v_gene: TRBV7-2
abundance: once
d_gene: TRBD2
CDR3nt: TGTGCCAGCAGCCTCGGGACTAGCGGGAGAGATACGCAGTATTTT
CDR3aa: CASSLGTSGRDTQYF

j_gene: TRBJ1-6
v_gene: TRBV29-1
abundance: few
d_gene: TRBD1
CDR3nt: TGCAGCGCCCGGGACAGATACAATTCACCCCTCCACTTT
CDR3aa: CSARDRYNSPLHF

j_gene: TRBJ1-3
v_gene: TRBV11-3
abundance: -
d_gene: TRBD1
CDR3nt: TGTGCCAGCGGGGACAGGGATCCCTCTGGAAACACCATATATTTT
CDR3aa: CASGDRDPSGNTIYF

j_gene: TRBJ2-7
v_gene: TRBV7-9
abundance: few
d_gene: -
CDR3nt: -
CDR3aa: CASSSSVYEQYF

j_gene: TRBJ2-1
v_gene: TRBV27
abundance: -
d_gene: TRBD1
CDR3nt: TGTGCCAGCGGACGGGACAGGGGGCGCGAGTTAAATGAGCAGTTCTTC
CDR3aa: CASGRDRGRELNEQFF

j_gene: TRBJ1-2
v_gene: TRBV14
abundance: -
d_gene: TRBD1
CDR3nt: TGTGCCAGCAGCTGGACAGGGGAAAGTGGCTACACCTTC
CDR3aa: CASSWTGESGYTF

j_gene: TRBJ2-3
v_gene: TRBV28
abundance: few
d_gene: -
CDR3nt: TGTGCCAGCAGTAGGAGGGTGGAGAGCACAGATACGCAGTATTTT
CDR3aa: CASSRRVESTDTQYF

j_gene: TRBJ2-6
v_gene: TRBV30
abundance: -
d_gene: -
CDR3nt: TGTGCCTGGAACAGGGACAACGTCCTGACTTTC
CDR3aa: CAWNRDNVLTF

j_gene: TRBJ2-2
v_gene: TRBV5-4
abundance: -
d_gene: -
CDR3nt: TGTGCCAGCAGCGTGAGGCTCGGAGGGCCATCTAACACCGGGGAGCTGTTTTTT
CDR3aa: CASSVRLGGPSNTGELFF

j_gene: TRBJ2-6
v_gene: TRBV5-6
abundance: -
d_gene: TRBD1
CDR3nt: TGTGCCAGCAGCTCACCCCGGGACAGGCGGGGCGTCCTGACTTTC
CDR3aa: CASSSPRDRRGVLTF

j_gene: TRBJ2-7
v_gene: TRBV30
abundance: -
d_gene: -
CDR3nt: TGTGCCTGGAGTGGGAGACAGGACGAGCAGTACTTC
CDR3aa: CAWSGRQDEQYF

j_gene: TRBJ1-1
v_gene: TRBV5-1
abundance: -
d_gene: -
CDR3nt: TGCGCCAGCAGCTTGGCGCCAGGATTGAACACTGAAGCTTTCTTT
CDR3aa: CASSLAPGLNTEAFF

j_gene: TRBJ1-5
v_gene: TRBV28
abundance: -
d_gene: -
CDR3nt: TGTGCCAGCAGTTTAGCAGGGAGGATTGATCAGCCCCAGCATTTT
CDR3aa: CASSLAGRIDQPQHF

j_gene: TRBJ2-1
v_gene: TRBV5-1
abundance: -
d_gene: -
CDR3nt: TGCGCCAGCAGCTTGTCCTGGTTTGCAGGTGAGCAGTTCTTC
CDR3aa: CASSLSWFAGEQFF

j_gene: TRBJ2-4
v_gene: TRBV6-5
abundance: -
d_gene: -
CDR3nt: TGTGCCGTCCAGGGTCAGGCCAAAAACATTCAGTACTTC
CDR3aa: CAVQGQAKNIQYF

j_gene: TRBJ1-4
v_gene: TRBV30
abundance: -
d_gene: -
CDR3nt: TGTGCCTGGAGTGTACAGGGACGGGAAAAACTGTTTTTT
CDR3aa: CAWSVQGREKLFF

j_gene: TRBJ1-2
v_gene: TRBV5-1
abundance: -
d_gene: TRBD1
CDR3nt: TGCGCCAGCAGCTTGTTCACCGGGACAGCCTATGGCTACACCTTC
CDR3aa: CASSLFTGTAYGYTF

j_gene: TRBJ1-4
v_gene: TRBV5-1
abundance: medium-sized
d_gene: -
CDR3nt: TGCGCCAGCAGCCTAATCTCCGACATCTTTAATGAAAAACTGTTTTTT
CDR3aa: CASSLISDIFNEKLFF